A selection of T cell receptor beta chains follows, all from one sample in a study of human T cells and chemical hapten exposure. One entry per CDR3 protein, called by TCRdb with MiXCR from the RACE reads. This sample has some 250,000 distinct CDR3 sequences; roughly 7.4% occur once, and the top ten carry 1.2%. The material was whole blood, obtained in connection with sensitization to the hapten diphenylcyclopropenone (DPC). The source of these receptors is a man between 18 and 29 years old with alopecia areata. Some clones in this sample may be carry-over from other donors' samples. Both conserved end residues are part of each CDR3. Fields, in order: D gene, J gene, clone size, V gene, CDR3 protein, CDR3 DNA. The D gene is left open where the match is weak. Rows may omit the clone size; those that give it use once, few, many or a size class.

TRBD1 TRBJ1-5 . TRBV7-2 CASSLYRGGQANQPQHF TGTGCCAGCAGCTTATATAGAGGGGGACAGGCTAATCAGCCCCAGCATTTT
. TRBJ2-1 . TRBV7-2 CASSLQGWSYNEQFF TGTGCCAGCAGCTTACAGGGGTGGTCCTACAATGAGCAGTTCTTC
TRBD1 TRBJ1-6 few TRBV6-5 CASSSGQGVLDSPLHF TGTGCCAGCAGTTCGGGACAGGGGGTTTTAGATTCACCCCTCCACTTT
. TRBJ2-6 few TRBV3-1 CASSPLTGRSGANVLTF TGTGCCAGCAGCCCACTCACAGGCCGCTCTGGGGCCAACGTCCTGACTTTC
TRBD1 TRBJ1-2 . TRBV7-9 CASSATGLNGGYTF TGTGCCAGCAGCGCGACAGGGCTCAACGGGGGCTACACCTTC
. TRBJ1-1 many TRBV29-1 CSVKGTGGIRAFF TGCAGCGTTAAAGGTACCGGTGGCATCCGAGCTTTCTTT
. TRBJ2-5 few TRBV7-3 CASSLTRQGLETQYF TGTGCCAGCAGCTTAACAAGGCAGGGTCTAGAGACCCAGTACTTC
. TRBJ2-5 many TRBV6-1 CASSPQETQYF TGTGCCAGCAGTCCTCAAGAGACCCAGTACTTC
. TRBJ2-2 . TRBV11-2 CASSFVGDHSGELFF TGTGCCAGCAGCTTTGTGGGGGACCATTCCGGGGAGCTGTTTTTT
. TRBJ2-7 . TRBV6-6 CASGSTGKSYEQYF TGTGCCAGCGGGTCTACAGGGAAATCCTACGAGCAGTACTTC
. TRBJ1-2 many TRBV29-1 CSGGVDYGYTF TGCAGCGGTGGGGTAGACTATGGCTACACCTTC
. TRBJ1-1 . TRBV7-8 CASSLARGQMNTEAFF TGTGCCAGCAGCTTAGCGCGCGGACAGATGAACACTGAAGCTTTCTTT
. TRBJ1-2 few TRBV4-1 CASSPEEGASRGYTF TGCGCCAGCAGCCCAGAAGAGGGCGCATCGAGAGGCTACACCTTC
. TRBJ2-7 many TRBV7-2 CASSLLPSSYEQYF TGTGCCAGCAGCTTACTTCCTAGCTCCTACGAGCAGTACTTC
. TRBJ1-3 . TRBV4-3 CASSQGGRLSSGNTIYF TGCGCCAGCAGCCAAGGAGGACGGCTTTCCTCTGGAAACACCATATATTTT
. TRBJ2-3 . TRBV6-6 CASSSRGPSTDTQYF TGTGCCAGCAGTTCCCGAGGGCCTAGCACAGATACGCAGTATTTT
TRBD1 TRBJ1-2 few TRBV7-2 CASSSYRQGSYGYTF TGTGCCAGCAGCTCCTACAGACAGGGGAGCTATGGCTACACCTTC
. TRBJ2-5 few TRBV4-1 CASSPRGDVHQETQYF TGCGCCAGCAGCCCCCGGGGCGATGTCCACCAAGAGACCCAGTACTTC
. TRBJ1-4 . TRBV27 CASSLRQGANEKLFF TGTGCCAGCAGTTTACGCCAGGGAGCTAATGAAAAACTGTTTTTT
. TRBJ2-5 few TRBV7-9 CASSKPGRQVSETQYF TGTGCCAGCAGCAAACCGGGCCGGCAGGTCTCAGAGACCCAGTACTTC
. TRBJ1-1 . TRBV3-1 CASSQDIWAEAFF TGTGCCAGCAGCCAAGATATCTGGGCTGAAGCTTTCTTT
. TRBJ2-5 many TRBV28 CASSWIGVAGTQYF TGTGCCAGCAGTTGGATCGGAGTAGCAGGGACCCAGTACTTC
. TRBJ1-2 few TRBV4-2 CASSQEADYGYTF TGTGCCAGCAGCCAAGAAGCGGACTACGGCTACACCTTC
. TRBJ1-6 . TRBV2 CASRQGGPPLHF TGTGCCAGCCGGCAGGGCGGTCCACCCCTCCACTTT
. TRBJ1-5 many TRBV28 CASSTTGIGNQPQHF TGTGCCAGCAGTACGACGGGGATTGGTAATCAGCCCCAGCATTTT
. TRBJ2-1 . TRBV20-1 CSARVAGDYNEQFF TGCAGTGCTAGAGTGGCAGGGGACTACAATGAGCAGTTCTTC
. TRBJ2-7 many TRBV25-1 CASMWSENYEQYF TGTGCCAGCATGTGGTCCGAAAACTACGAGCAGTACTTC
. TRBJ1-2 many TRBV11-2 CASSLDQGNYGYTF TGTGCCAGCAGCTTGGACCAGGGCAACTATGGCTACACCTTC
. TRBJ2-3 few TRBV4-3 CASSQDYTLRTDTQYF TGCGCCAGCAGCCAAGATTATACTCTCCGGACGGATACGCAGTATTTT
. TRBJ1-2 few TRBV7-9 CASNNGGRANYGYTF TGTGCCAGCAACAATGGAGGGAGAGCTAACTATGGCTACACCTTC
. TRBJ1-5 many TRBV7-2 CASSLLFRSNQPQHF TGTGCCAGCAGCTTACTATTCCGTAGCAATCAGCCCCAGCATTTT
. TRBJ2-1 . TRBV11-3 CASSKDGSFLNEQFF TGTGCCAGCAGTAAAGACGGATCGTTTTTGAATGAGCAGTTCTTC
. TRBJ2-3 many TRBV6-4 CASSDSTGAGTDTQYF TGTGCCAGCAGTGACTCTACGGGGGCCGGCACAGATACGCAGTATTTT
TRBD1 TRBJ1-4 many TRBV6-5 CASSYLGQGLSNEKLFF TGTGCCAGCAGTTACCTGGGACAGGGGTTATCTAATGAAAAACTGTTTTTT
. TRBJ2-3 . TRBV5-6 CASSLPVDTQYF TGTGCCAGCAGCTTACCCGTAGATACGCAGTATTTT
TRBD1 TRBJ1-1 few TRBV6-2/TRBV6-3 CASNGTGNTEAFF TGTGCCTCCAACGGGACAGGGAACACTGAAGCTTTCTTT
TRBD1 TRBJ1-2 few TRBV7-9 CASSLLRDRPNYGYTF TGTGCCAGCAGCTTACTCCGGGACAGGCCTAACTATGGCTACACCTTC
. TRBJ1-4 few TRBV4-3 CASSQDRGPTNEKLFF TGCGCCAGCAGCCAAGATAGAGGGCCAACTAATGAAAAACTGTTTTTT
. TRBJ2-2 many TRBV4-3 CASSQAGAAGELFF TGCGCCAGCAGCCAAGCAGGGGCGGCCGGGGAGCTGTTTTTT
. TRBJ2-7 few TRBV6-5 CASRYVPDSSYEQYF TGTGCCAGCAGATACGTCCCGGACAGTTCCTACGAGCAGTACTTC
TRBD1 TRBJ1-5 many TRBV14 CASGIQGSNQPQHF TGTGCCAGCGGAATACAGGGGAGCAATCAGCCCCAGCATTTT
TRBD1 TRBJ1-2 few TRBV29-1 CSDLRTGSYGYTF TGCAGCGATCTTAGGACAGGGAGTTATGGCTACACCTTC
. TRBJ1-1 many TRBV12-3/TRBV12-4 CASRGTMNTEAFF TGTGCCAGCAGGGGGACAATGAACACTGAAGCTTTCTTT
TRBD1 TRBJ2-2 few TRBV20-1 CSAGTGDTGELFF TGCAGTGCGGGGACAGGGGACACCGGGGAGCTGTTTTTT
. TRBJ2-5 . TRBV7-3 CASSLGHGEGETQYF TGTGCCAGCAGCTTAGGACACGGGGAAGGAGAGACCCAGTACTTC
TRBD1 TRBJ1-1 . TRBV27 CASSWDRVNTEAFF TGTGCCAGCAGTTGGGACAGGGTGAACACTGAAGCTTTCTTT
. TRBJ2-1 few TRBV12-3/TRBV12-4 CASIEGGPHSYNEQFF TGTGCCAGCATCGAGGGGGGTCCCCACTCCTACAATGAGCAGTTCTTC
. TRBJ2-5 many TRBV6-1 CASSEGTEETQYF TGTGCCAGCAGTGAAGGGACCGAAGAGACCCAGTACTTC
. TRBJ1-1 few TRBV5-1 CASFDSPTNTEAFF TGCGCCAGCTTTGACAGCCCTACGAACACTGAAGCTTTCTTT
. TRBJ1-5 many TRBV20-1 CSAGRVNSNQPQHF TGCAGTGCCGGGAGAGTTAATAGCAATCAGCCCCAGCATTTT
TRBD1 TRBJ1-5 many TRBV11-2 CASSRGDRHYSNQPQHF TGTGCCAGCAGCCGGGGGGACAGGCATTATAGCAATCAGCCCCAGCATTTT
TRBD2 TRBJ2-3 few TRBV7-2 CASRLRGTSGVADTQYF TGTGCCAGCCGCCTTAGGGGCACTAGCGGGGTGGCAGATACGCAGTATTTT
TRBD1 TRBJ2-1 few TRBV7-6 CASSFYRGQGEQFF TGTGCCAGCAGCTTTTACAGGGGGCAGGGTGAGCAGTTCTTC
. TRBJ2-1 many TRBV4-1 CASSFQVSSYNEQFF TGCGCCAGCAGTTTCCAGGTCAGCTCCTACAATGAGCAGTTCTTC
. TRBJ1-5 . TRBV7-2 CASSVGRRWHQPQHF TGTGCCAGCAGCGTGGGCCGCAGATGGCATCAGCCCCAGCATTTT
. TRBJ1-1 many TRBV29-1 CSVEGRLNTEAFF TGCAGCGTTGAGGGCAGATTGAACACTGAAGCTTTCTTT
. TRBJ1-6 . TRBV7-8 CASSFRTRNNYNSPLHF TGTGCCAGCAGCTTCCGGACAAGAAACAACTATAATTCACCCCTCCACTTT
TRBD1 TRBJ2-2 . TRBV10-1 CASSETGTGAGELFF TGCGCCAGCAGTGAAACCGGGACAGGGGCCGGGGAGCTGTTTTTT
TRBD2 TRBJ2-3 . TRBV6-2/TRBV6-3 CASSYSASGGADTQYF TGTGCCAGCAGTTACTCCGCTAGCGGGGGGGCAGATACGCAGTATTTT